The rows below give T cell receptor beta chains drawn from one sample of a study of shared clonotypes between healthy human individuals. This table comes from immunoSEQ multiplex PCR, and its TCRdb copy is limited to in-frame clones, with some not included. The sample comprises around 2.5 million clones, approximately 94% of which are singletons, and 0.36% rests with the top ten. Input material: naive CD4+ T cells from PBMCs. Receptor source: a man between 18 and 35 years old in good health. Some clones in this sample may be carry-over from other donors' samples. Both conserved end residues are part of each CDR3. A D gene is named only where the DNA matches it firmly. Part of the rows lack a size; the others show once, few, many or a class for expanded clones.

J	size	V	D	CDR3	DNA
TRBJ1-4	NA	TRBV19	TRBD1	CASSTGGTNEKLFF	TGTGCCAGTAGTACAGGGGGGACTAATGAAAAACTGTTTTTT
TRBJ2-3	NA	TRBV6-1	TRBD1	CASSEARTGVGTDTQYF	TGTGCCAGCAGTGAAGCTAGGACAGGGGTTGGCACAGATACGCAGTATTTT
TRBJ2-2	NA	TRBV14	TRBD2	CASSQVAGGPGELFF	TGTGCCAGCAGCCAAGTGGCGGGAGGGCCCGGGGAGCTGTTTTTT
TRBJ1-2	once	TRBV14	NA	CASSSREDYGYTF	TGTGCCAGCAGCTCCAGGGAGGACTATGGCTACACCTTC
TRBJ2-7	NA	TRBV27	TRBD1	CASSPRTGFHEQYF	TGTGCCAGCAGTCCTCGGACAGGTTTCCACGAGCAGTACTTC
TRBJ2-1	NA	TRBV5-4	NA	CASSSPQTGPYNEQFF	TGTGCCAGCAGCTCCCCTCAGACAGGTCCCTACAATGAGCAGTTCTTC
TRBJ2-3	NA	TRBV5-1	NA	CASSLGQKGDTQYF	TGCGCCAGCAGCCTCGGACAGAAAGGGGATACGCAGTATTTT
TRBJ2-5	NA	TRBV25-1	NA	CASSAGQVTRETQYF	TGTGCCAGCAGTGCCGGGCAGGTTACCCGAGAGACCCAGTACTTC
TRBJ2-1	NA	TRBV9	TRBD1	CASSDGTGSYNEQFF	TGTGCCAGCAGTGACGGGACAGGGAGCTACAATGAGCAGTTCTTC
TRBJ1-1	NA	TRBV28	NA	CASSRPPNTEAFF	TGTGCCAGCAGCCGACCGCCGAACACTGAAGCTTTCTTT